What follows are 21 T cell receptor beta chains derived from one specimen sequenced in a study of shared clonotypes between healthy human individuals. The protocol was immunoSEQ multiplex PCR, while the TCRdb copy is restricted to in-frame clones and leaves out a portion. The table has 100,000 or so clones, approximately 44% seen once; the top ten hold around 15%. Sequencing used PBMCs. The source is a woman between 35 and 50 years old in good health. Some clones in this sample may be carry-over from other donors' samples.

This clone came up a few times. CDR3 loop: CAISRDGGYTF. CDR3 sequence (DNA): TGTGCCATCAGCAGGGACGGTGGCTACACCTTC. The chain uses TRBV10-3 and TRBJ1-2; tentative D call: TRBD1 (5 bases). CDR1 and CDR2 from the germline V gene are ENHRY and SYGVKD. V was pared by 6 bases and J by 7 bases, with 9 bases between. This CDR3 spans 11 amino acids.

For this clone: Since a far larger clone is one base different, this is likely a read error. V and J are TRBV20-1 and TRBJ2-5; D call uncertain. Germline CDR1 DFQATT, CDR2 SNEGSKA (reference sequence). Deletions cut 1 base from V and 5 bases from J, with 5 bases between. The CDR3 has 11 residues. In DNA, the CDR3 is TGCAGTGCTAGAGGTTGGGAGACCCAGTACTTC. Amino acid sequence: CSARGWETQYF.

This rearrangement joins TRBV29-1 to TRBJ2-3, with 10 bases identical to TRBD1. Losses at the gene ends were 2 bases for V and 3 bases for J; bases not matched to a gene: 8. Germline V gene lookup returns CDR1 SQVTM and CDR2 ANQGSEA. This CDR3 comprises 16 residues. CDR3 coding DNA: TGCAGCGTTGAAAACCTTGGACAGGGGGGGACAGATACGCAGTATTTT. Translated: CSVENLGQGGTDTQYF.

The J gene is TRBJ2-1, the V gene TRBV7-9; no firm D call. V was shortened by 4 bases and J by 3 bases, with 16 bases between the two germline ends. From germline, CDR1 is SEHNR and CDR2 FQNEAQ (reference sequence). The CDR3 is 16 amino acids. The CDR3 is CASSSPSTPLYNEQFF. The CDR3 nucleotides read TGTGCCAGCAGCTCGCCCTCGACCCCGCTCTACAATGAGCAGTTCTTC.

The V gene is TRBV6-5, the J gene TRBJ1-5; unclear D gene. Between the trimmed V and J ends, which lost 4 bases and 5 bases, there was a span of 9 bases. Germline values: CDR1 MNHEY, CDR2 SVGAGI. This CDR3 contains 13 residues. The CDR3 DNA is TGTGCCAGCAGTTCCCTGGCTTATCAGCCCCAGCATTTT. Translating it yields CASSSLAYQPQHF.

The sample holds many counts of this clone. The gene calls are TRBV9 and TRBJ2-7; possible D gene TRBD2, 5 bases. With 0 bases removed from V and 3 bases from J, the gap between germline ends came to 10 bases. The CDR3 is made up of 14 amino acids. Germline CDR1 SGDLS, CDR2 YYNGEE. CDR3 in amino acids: CASSVDQRDYEQYF. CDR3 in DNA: TGTGCCAGCAGCGTAGACCAACGGGACTACGAGCAGTACTTC.

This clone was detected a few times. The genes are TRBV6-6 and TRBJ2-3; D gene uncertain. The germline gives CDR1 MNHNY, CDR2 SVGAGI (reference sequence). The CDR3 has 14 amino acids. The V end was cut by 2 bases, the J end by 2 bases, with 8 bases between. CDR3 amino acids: CASSYRLATDTQYF. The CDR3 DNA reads TGTGCCAGCAGTTACCGACTTGCCACAGATACGCAGTATTTT.

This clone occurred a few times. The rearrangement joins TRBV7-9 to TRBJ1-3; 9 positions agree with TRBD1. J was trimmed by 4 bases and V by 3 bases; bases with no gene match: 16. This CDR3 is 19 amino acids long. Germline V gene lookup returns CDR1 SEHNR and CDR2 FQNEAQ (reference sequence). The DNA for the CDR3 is TGTGCCAGCAGCTTCACCACGGGACAGGGATTCAATTCGGGAAACACCATATATTTT. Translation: CASSFTTGQGFNSGNTIYF.

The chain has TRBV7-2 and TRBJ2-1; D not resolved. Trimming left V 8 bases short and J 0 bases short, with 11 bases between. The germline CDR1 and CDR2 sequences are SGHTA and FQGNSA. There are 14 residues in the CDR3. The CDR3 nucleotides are TGTGCCAGCGTACAGCTAAGCTCCTACAATGAGCAGTTCTTC. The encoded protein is CASVQLSSYNEQFF.

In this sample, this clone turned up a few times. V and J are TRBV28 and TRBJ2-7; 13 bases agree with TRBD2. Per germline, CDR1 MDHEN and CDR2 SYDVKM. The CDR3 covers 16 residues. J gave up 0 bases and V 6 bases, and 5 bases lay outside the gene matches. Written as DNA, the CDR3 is TGTGCCAGCAGACTAGCGGGAGGGCCCAGCTCCTACGAGCAGTACTTC. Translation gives CASRLAGGPSSYEQYF.

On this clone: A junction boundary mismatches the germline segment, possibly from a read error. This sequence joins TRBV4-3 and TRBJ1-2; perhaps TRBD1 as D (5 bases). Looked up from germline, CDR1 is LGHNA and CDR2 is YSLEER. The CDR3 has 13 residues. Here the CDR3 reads CASSPATAYGCTF. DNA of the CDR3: TGCGCCAGCAGCCCCGCGACAGCCTATGGCTGCACCTTC.

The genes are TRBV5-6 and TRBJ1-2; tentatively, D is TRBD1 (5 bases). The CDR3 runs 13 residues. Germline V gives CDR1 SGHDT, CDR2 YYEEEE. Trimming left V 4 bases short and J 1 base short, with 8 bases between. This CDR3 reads CASSPDINYGYTF. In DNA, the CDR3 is TGTGCCAGCAGCCCGGACATTAACTATGGCTACACCTTC.

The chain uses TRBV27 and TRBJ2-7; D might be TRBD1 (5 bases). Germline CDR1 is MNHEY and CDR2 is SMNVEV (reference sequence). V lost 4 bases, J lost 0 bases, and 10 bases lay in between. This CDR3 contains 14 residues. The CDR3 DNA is TGTGCCAGCAGTTACAGGCCAAACTCCTACGAGCAGTACTTC. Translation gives CASSYRPNSYEQYF.

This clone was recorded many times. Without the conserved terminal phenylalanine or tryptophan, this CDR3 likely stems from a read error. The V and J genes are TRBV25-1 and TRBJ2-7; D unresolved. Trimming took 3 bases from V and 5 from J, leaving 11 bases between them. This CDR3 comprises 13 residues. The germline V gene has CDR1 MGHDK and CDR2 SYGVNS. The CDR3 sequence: CASSDRAVNEQYL. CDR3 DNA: TGTGCCAGCAGTGATCGGGCGGTCAACGAGCAGTACCTC.

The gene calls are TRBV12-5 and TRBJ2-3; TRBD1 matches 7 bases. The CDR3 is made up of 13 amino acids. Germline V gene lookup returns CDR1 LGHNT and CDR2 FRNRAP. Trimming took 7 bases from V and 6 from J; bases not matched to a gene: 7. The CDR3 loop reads CASVPSTGDTQYF. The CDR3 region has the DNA TGTGCTAGTGTTCCGTCGACAGGGGATACGCAGTATTTT.

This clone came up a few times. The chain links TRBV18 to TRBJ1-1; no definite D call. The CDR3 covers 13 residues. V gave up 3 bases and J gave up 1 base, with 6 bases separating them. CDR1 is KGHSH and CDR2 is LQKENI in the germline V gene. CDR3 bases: TGTGCCAGCTCACCCCAGGAGAACACTGAAGCTTTCTTT. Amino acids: CASSPQENTEAFF.

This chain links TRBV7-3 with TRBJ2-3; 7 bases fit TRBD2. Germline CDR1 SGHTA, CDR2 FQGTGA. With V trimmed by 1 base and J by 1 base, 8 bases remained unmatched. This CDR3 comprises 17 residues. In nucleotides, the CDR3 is TGTGCCAGCAGCTTAAGATTCGTGGGGAGGGGCACAGATACGCAGTATTTT. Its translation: CASSLRFVGRGTDTQYF. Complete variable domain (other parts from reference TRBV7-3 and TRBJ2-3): GAGVSQTPSNKVTEKGKYVELRCDPISGHTALYWYRQSLGQGPEFLIYFQGTGAADDSGLPNDRFFAVRPEGSVSTLKIQRTERGDSAVYLCASSLRFVGRGTDTQYFGPGTRLTVL.

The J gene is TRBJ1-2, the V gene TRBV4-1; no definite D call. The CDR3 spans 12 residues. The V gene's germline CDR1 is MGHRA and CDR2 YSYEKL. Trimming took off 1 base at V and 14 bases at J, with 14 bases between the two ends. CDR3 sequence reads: CASSQVRGTATF. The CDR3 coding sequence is TGCGCCAGCAGCCAAGTGCGTGGCACCGCGACCTTC.

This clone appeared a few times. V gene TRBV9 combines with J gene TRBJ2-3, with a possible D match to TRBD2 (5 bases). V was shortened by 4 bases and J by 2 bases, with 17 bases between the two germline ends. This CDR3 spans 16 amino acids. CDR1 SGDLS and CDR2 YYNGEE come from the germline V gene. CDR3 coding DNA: TGTGCCAGCAGCTCCTACAGCGGACTGATCACAGATACGCAGTATTTT. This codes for CASSSYSGLITDTQYF.

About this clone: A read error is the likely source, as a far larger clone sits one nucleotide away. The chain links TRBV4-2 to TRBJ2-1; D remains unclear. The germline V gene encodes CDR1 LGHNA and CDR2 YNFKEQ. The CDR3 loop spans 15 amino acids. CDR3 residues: CASSQEASSYNGQFF. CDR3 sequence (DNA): TGTGCCAGCAGCCAAGAGGCGAGCTCCTACAATGGGCAGTTCTTC.

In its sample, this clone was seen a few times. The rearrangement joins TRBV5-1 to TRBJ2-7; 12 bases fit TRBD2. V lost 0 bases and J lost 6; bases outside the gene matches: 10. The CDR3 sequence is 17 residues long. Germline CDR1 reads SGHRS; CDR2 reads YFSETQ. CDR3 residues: CASSLGLAGDQRSEQYF. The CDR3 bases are TGCGCCAGCAGCTTGGGACTAGCGGGAGACCAGCGTAGCGAGCAGTACTTC.